A selection of T cell receptor beta chains follows, all from one sample in a study of shared clonotypes between healthy human individuals. TCRdb keeps only in-frame clones here, not all; method: immunoSEQ multiplex PCR. The table shows about half a million clones, with 78% occurring only once. Sequenced sample: PBMCs. Receptors originate from a woman aged 40 to 49 in good health. Some clones in this sample may be carry-over from other donors' samples. The CDR3 runs from the conserved cysteine through the conserved F or W. D genes are given only for firm matches. Not all rows give a size; the values are once, few, many and, for expanded clones, a class.

few | - | TRBJ1-1 | TRBV4-3 | TGCGCCAGCAGCCAAGACCCAGGGGTCGTCACTGAAGCTTTCTTT | CASSQDPGVVTEAFF
- | TRBD2 | TRBJ2-3 | TRBV5-5 | TGTGCCAGCAGCTTGGTAGCGGGAGATACGCAGTATTTT | CASSLVAGDTQYF
- | - | TRBJ2-7 | TRBV7-2 | TGTGCCAGCAGCGTGGGACCTTACGAGCAGTACTTC | CASSVGPYEQYF
- | TRBD2 | TRBJ2-3 | TRBV2 | TGTGCCAGCAGCAGGACTAGCGGGGACACAGATACGCAGTATTTT | CASSRTSGDTDTQYF
- | - | TRBJ2-5 | TRBV30 | TGTGCCTGGAGTGAGGTTTTAGGGACCCAGTACTTC | CAWSEVLGTQYF
once | - | TRBJ2-1 | TRBV7-9 | TGTGCCAGCAGCCCAGTCCCGGCCAATGAGCAGTTCTTC | CASSPVPANEQFF
- | TRBD2 | TRBJ2-3 | TRBV7-9 | TGTGCCAGCAGCTTAGGCGTAGGGTCAAAGCGGGAGGGCCGGAATACGCAGTATTTT | CASSLGVGSKREGRNTQYF
few | - | TRBJ1-1 | TRBV6-6 | TGTGCCAGCAGAGCACAGGGGAACACTGAAGCTTTCTTT | CASRAQGNTEAFF
- | - | TRBJ2-7 | TRBV21-1 | TGTGCCAGCAGCAAAGCCGCCCAGGCAAGCTCCTACGAGCAGTACTTC | CASSKAAQASSYEQYF
- | - | TRBJ2-5 | TRBV7-2 | TGTGCCAGCAGCCCCCGCTATCAAGAGACCCAGTACTTC | CASSPRYQETQYF
- | TRBD1 | TRBJ1-2 | TRBV28 | TGTGCCAGCAGTCCCACCGGGACAGGATACGGCTACACCTTC | CASSPTGTGYGYTF
- | - | TRBJ2-7 | TRBV5-5 | TGTGCCAGCAGCTCGGACAATCGGCTGGGTCGTCGCGAGCAGTACTTC | CASSSDNRLGRREQYF
- | - | TRBJ2-2 | TRBV30 | TGTGCCTCAGCCCCCGGGTGGCGGGGCACCGGGGAGCTGTTTTTT | CASAPGWRGTGELFF
- | - | TRBJ2-7 | TRBV11-2 | TGTGCCAGCAGCTTAGGACCGGGAGATGGCTACGAGCAGTACTTC | CASSLGPGDGYEQYF
- | TRBD2 | TRBJ2-1 | TRBV18 | TGTGCCAGCTCAACTACTAGCGACAATGAGCAGTTCTTC | CASSTTSDNEQFF
- | - | TRBJ2-6 | TRBV5-1 | TGCGCCAGCAGCGCCTTCGATGGGGCCAACGTCCTGACTTTC | CASSAFDGANVLTF
- | TRBD2 | TRBJ2-7 | TRBV27 | TGTGCCAGCAGACCAGCCGGGACTACGGGCGAGCAGTACTTC | CASRPAGTTGEQYF
- | - | TRBJ2-1 | TRBV30 | TGTGCCTGGAGTATGGGGGAGTGGCACAATGAGCAGTTCTTC | CAWSMGEWHNEQFF